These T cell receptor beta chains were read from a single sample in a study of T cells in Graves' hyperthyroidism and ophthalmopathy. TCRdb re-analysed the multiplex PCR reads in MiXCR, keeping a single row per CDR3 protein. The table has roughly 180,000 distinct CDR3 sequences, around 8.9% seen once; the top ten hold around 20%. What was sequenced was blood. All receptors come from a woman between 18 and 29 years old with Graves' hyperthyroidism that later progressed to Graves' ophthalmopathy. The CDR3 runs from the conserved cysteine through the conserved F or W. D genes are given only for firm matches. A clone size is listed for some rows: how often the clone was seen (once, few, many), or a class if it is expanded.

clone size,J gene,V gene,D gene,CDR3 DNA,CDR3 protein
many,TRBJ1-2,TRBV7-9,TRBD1,TGTGCCAGCAGCCATCCGGGACAGGGAATATGGAACTATGGCTACACCTTC,CASSHPGQGIWNYGYTF
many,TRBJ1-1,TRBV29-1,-,TGCAGCGTTGAACTTCAGACTAACACTGAAGCTTTCTTT,CSVELQTNTEAFF
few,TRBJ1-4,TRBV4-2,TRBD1,TGTGCCAGCAGCCAAGCCATACAGGGGGCAGAGGAAAAACTGTTTTTT,CASSQAIQGAEEKLFF
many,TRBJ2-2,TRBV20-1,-,TGCAGTGCCAACCCTCTGGCTTACACCGGGGAGCTGTTTTTT,CSANPLAYTGELFF
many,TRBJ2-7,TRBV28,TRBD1,TGTGCCAGCAGTCCCACAGGGGGCTCTCCGGGGGAGCAGTACTTC,CASSPTGGSPGEQYF
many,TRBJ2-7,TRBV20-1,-,TGCAGTGCCGCCTACAGGGCCGGCTACGAGCAGTACTTC,CSAAYRAGYEQYF
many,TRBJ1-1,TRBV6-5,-,TGTGCCAGCAGTTACTCCGGGGCCACTGAAGCTTTCTTT,CASSYSGATEAFF
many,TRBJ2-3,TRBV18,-,TGTGCCAGCTCACCAACAGGGACAGATACGCAGTATTTT,CASSPTGTDTQYF
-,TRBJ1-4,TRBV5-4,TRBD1,TGTGCCAGCAGCTTGGAGGGACAGGCCATTGAAAAACTGTTTTTT,CASSLEGQAIEKLFF
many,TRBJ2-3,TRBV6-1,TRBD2,TGTGCCAGCAGCCTCATAGCGGGAGCCGACACAGATACGCAGTATTTT,CASSLIAGADTDTQYF
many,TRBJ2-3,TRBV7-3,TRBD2,TGTGCCAGCAGTGTGCTAGCGGCTAGCACAGATACGCAGTATTTT,CASSVLAASTDTQYF
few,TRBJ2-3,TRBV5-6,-,TGTGCCAGCAGCTTTTCCCCCGATACGCAGTATTTT,CASSFSPDTQYF
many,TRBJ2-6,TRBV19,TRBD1,TGTGCCAGTAGTTATACCGGGACAGGGGGTTCAGGGGCCAACGTCCTGACTTTC,CASSYTGTGGSGANVLTF
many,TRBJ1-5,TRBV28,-,TGTGCCAGCAGTCTTATCGGGACTTACGGCTATGGCAATCAGCCCCAGCATTTT,CASSLIGTYGYGNQPQHF
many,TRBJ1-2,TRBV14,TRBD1,TGTGCCAGCAGGATAACAGGGGGCTCCGACAACTATGGCTACACCTTC,CASRITGGSDNYGYTF
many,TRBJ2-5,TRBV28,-,-,CASSFGSGPLKTQYF
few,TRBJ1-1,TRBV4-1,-,TGCGCCAGCAGCCAACCGTCGGGGACATTGAACACTGAAGCTTTCTTT,CASSQPSGTLNTEAFF
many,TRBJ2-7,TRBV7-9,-,TGTGCCAGCAGCACAGACGGGACCTTCAGCTACGAGCAGTACTTC,CASSTDGTFSYEQYF
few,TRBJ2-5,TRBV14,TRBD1,TGTGCCAGCAGCCAGAAGGACAGGGCCCAGTACTTC,CASSQKDRAQYF
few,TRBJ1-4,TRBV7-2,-,TGTGCCAGCAGCTGGCATACCACAGGGTTGGTAGATGAAAAACTGTTTTTT,CASSWHTTGLVDEKLFF
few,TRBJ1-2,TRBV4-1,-,TGCGCCAGCAGCCAAGTTTTGGAGGGATACTATGGCTACACCTTC,CASSQVLEGYYGYTF
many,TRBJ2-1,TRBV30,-,TGTGCCTGGAGCTATGGTTTAAATGAGCAGTTCTTC,CAWSYGLNEQFF
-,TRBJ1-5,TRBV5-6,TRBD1,TGTGCCAGCAGCCTACGGACAGGGGTCGATAGCAATCAGCCCCAGCATTTT,CASSLRTGVDSNQPQHF
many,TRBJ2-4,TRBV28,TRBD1,TGTGCCAGCAGGTCGACAGGGATCGCCAAAAACATTCAGTACTTC,CASRSTGIAKNIQYF
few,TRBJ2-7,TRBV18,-,TGTGCCAGCTCACCACCGTATCAGGGTCTGGGAGAGCAGTACTTC,CASSPPYQGLGEQYF
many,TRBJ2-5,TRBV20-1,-,TGCAGTGCACCCAGTAGAGAGACCCAGTACTTC,CSAPSRETQYF
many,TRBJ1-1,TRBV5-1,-,TGCGCCAGCAGCTTAGGAATTATGAACACTGAAGCTTTCTTT,CASSLGIMNTEAFF
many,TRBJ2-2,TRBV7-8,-,TGTGCCAGCAGCTTCGGACGGCCGAACACCGGGGAGCTGTTTTTT,CASSFGRPNTGELFF
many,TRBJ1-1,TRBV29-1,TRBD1,TGCAGCGTTGTCGGATACCCGGGACAGGGAATCACTGAAGCTTTCTTT,CSVVGYPGQGITEAFF
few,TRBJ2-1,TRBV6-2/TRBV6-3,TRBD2,TGTGCCAGCAGTTTAGCGGGAGGGACCTACAATGAGCATTTCTTC,CASSLAGGTYNEHFF
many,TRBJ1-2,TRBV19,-,TGTGCCAGTAGTATAGGAGAGGGATTTAACTATGGCTACACCTTC,CASSIGEGFNYGYTF
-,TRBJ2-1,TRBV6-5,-,TGTGCCAGCAGTTATAGCAGGGTTAATTACAATGAGCAGTTCTTC,CASSYSRVNYNEQFF
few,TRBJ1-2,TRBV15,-,TGTGCCACCAGCAGAGGCGACAGGAACTATGGCTACACCTTC,CATSRGDRNYGYTF
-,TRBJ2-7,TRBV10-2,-,TGCGCCAGCAGTGGGGGAATCGGCTACGAGCAGTACTTC,CASSGGIGYEQYF
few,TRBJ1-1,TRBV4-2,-,TGTGCCAGCAGCCAAGATCCGGGCAGAAGCACTGAAGCTTTCTTT,CASSQDPGRSTEAFF
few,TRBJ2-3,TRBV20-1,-,TGCAGTGCTAGGGGTGGGAACACAGATACGCAGTATTTT,CSARGGNTDTQYF
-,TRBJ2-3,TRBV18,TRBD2,TGTGTCAGCTCACCATCGGCTAGCGGGAGAAAAGATACGCAGTATTTT,CVSSPSASGRKDTQYF
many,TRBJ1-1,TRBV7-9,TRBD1,TGTGCCAGCAGCCCCAGACAGGGGGTGAACACTGAAGCTTTCTTT,CASSPRQGVNTEAFF
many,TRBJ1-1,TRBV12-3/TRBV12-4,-,TGTGCCAGCAGCCCAAGGGAGGCCGCTGAAGCTTTCTTT,CASSPREAAEAFF
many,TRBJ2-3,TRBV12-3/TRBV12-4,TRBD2,TGTGCCAGCCCGCCTATAGCGGGAGGGCCGGATACGCAGTATTTT,CASPPIAGGPDTQYF
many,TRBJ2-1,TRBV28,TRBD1,TGTGCCAGCAGTATCTCGTCAGGGGGCTCCTACAATGAGCAGTTCTTC,CASSISSGGSYNEQFF
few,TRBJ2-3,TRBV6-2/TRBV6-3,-,TGTGCCAGCAGTCTTAGCGGCGCTGCAGATACGCAGTATTTT,CASSLSGAADTQYF
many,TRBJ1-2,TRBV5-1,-,TGCGCCAGCAGCTTGGACGGCGCCGCCTATGGCTACACCTTC,CASSLDGAAYGYTF
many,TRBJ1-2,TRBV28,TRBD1,TGTGCCAGCAGGGAGACAGGGATCAACTATGGCTACACCTTC,CASRETGINYGYTF